A selection of T cell receptor beta chains follows, all from one sample in a study of T cells in tuberculosis. Measured with immunoSEQ multiplex PCR; TCRdb has only the in-frame clones, and not every one. The data hold 38,000 or so clones, with roughly 96% observed a single time. Sequences were obtained from PBMCs. Every receptor here comes from a donor aged 10-29 years with latent tuberculosis or without tuberculosis infection. The CDR3 runs from the conserved cysteine through the conserved F or W. A D gene is named only where the DNA matches it firmly. Rows give clone size only sometimes, using once, few, many, or a class for an expanded clone.

size: .
J: TRBJ1-3
D: TRBD1
V: TRBV15
CDR3: CATTASGQGGNTIYF
DNA: TGTGCCACCACAGCCTCGGGACAGGGAGGAAACACCATATATTTT

size: .
J: TRBJ2-2
D: .
V: TRBV10-3
CDR3: CAISDDRQRTLVRDTGELFF
DNA: TGTGCCATCAGTGACGACCGACAAAGGACACTGGTCCGCGACACCGGGGAGCTGTTTTTT

size: .
J: TRBJ1-1
D: .
V: TRBV6-5
CDR3: CASRPLPKQGTAFF
DNA: TGTGCCAGCAGGCCCCTACCCAAACAGGGAACGGCTTTCTTT

size: .
J: TRBJ2-3
D: TRBD1
V: TRBV2
CDR3: CASSEGYPQLRGNTQYF
DNA: TGTGCCAGCAGTGAGGGTTATCCCCAACTCAGGGGGAATACGCAGTATTTT

size: once
J: TRBJ1-2
D: TRBD1
V: TRBV7-9
CDR3: CASSLEITGQAYGYTF
DNA: TGTGCCAGCAGCTTAGAGATCACGGGACAGGCCTATGGCTACACCTTC

size: once
J: TRBJ2-5
D: .
V: TRBV19
CDR3: CASSLTGLETQYF
DNA: TGTGCCAGTAGCCTAACAGGGTTGGAGACCCAGTACTTC

size: .
J: TRBJ1-2
D: .
V: TRBV28
CDR3: CASSSTDVNYGYTF
DNA: TGTGCCAGCAGTTCGACAGACGTAAACTATGGCTACACCTTC

size: .
J: TRBJ1-2
D: .
V: TRBV21-1
CDR3: CASSRTSGTLYGYTF
DNA: TGTGCCAGCAGCAGAACCTCCGGGACACTTTATGGCTACACCTTC

size: .
J: TRBJ1-1
D: .
V: TRBV19
CDR3: CASTKNGNSNTEAFF
DNA: TGTGCCAGTACCAAGAACGGGAATTCTAACACTGAAGCTTTCTTT

size: .
J: TRBJ1-5
D: .
V: TRBV28
CDR3: CASSSGTHGNQPQHF
DNA: TGTGCCAGCAGTTCCGGGACACATGGCAATCAGCCCCAGCATTTT

size: .
J: TRBJ2-7
D: .
V: TRBV1
CDR3: CTSIGRLEQYF
DNA: TGCACCAGCATAGGGAGGCTCGAGCAGTACTTC

size: once
J: TRBJ1-2
D: .
V: TRBV7-8
CDR3: CASSSLLGGIYGYTF
DNA: TGTGCCAGCAGCTCCTTACTTGGAGGTATTTATGGCTACACCTTC

size: .
J: TRBJ2-3
D: .
V: TRBV7-9
CDR3: CASSTQTSESDTQYF
DNA: TGTGCCAGCAGCACCCAGACTAGTGAATCAGATACGCAGTATTTT

size: .
J: TRBJ1-4
D: TRBD1
V: TRBV2
CDR3: CASSDRRDRGGKLFF
DNA: TGTGCCAGCAGTGATCGCCGGGACAGGGGAGGAAAACTGTTTTTT

size: .
J: TRBJ1-1
D: .
V: TRBV30
CDR3: CAWSVPENTEAFF
DNA: TGTGCCTGGAGTGTACCAGAGAACACTGAAGCTTTCTTT

size: .
J: TRBJ1-5
D: .
V: TRBV19
CDR3: CASSMMTENNQPQHF
DNA: TGTGCCAGTAGTATGATGACGGAGAACAATCAGCCCCAGCATTTT

size: .
J: TRBJ2-1
D: .
V: TRBV19
CDR3: CASSPGPNEQFF
DNA: TGTGCCAGTAGTCCGGGTCCAAATGAGCAGTTCTTC

size: .
J: TRBJ1-2
D: .
V: TRBV7-2
CDR3: CASSSSVYLSGYTF
DNA: TGTGCCAGCAGCTCGTCCGTTTACTTGTCTGGCTACACCTTC

size: .
J: TRBJ2-7
D: .
V: TRBV9
CDR3: CASARTDSQSYEQYF
DNA: TGTGCCAGCGCTAGGACGGACAGCCAGTCCTACGAGCAGTACTTC

size: .
J: TRBJ1-1
D: TRBD1
V: TRBV7-9
CDR3: CASSLVGQGGPEAFF
DNA: TGTGCCAGCAGCTTAGTCGGACAGGGAGGCCCTGAAGCTTTCTTT

size: .
J: TRBJ1-5
D: TRBD1
V: TRBV6-4
CDR3: CASPWAGTGGFNQPQHF
DNA: TGTGCCAGCCCCTGGGCGGGGACAGGGGGTTTCAATCAGCCCCAGCATTTT

size: .
J: TRBJ1-1
D: .
V: TRBV14
CDR3: CASSPGHLAEAFF
DNA: TGTGCCAGCAGCCCTGGACACCTAGCTGAAGCTTTCTTT

size: .
J: TRBJ2-1
D: TRBD2
V: TRBV27
CDR3: CATPPRGGTGNEQFF
DNA: TGTGCCACCCCACCTCGGGGGGGCACCGGAAATGAGCAGTTCTTC

size: .
J: TRBJ1-2
D: .
V: TRBV28
CDR3: CASSSVLNGYTF
DNA: TGTGCCAGCAGTTCCGTTCTAAATGGCTACACCTTC

size: .
J: TRBJ2-1
D: .
V: TRBV5-1
CDR3: CASTRGVQGSSYNEQFF
DNA: TGCGCCAGCACTAGAGGGGTCCAGGGGAGCTCCTACAATGAGCAGTTCTTC

size: .
J: TRBJ2-3
D: TRBD1
V: TRBV25-1
CDR3: CASWVDRGFDTQYF
DNA: TGTGCCAGCTGGGTGGACAGGGGATTTGATACGCAGTATTTT

size: .
J: TRBJ2-7
D: TRBD1
V: TRBV4-1
CDR3: CASSQVLGTGAYEQYF
DNA: TGCGCCAGCAGCCAAGTCCTCGGGACAGGGGCCTACGAGCAGTACTTC

size: .
J: TRBJ2-5
D: .
V: TRBV30
CDR3: CAWSSHQGYETQYF
DNA: TGTGCCTGGAGTTCCCATCAGGGGTACGAGACCCAGTACTTC

size: .
J: TRBJ1-5
D: TRBD1
V: TRBV7-2
CDR3: CASSLLAQGVDQPQHF
DNA: TGTGCCAGCAGCTTACTCGCACAGGGGGTCGATCAGCCCCAGCATTTT

size: .
J: TRBJ2-7
D: .
V: TRBV5-1
CDR3: CASSWPGQGINEQYF
DNA: TGCGCCAGCAGCTGGCCGGGACAAGGGATAAACGAGCAGTACTTC

size: .
J: TRBJ1-1
D: TRBD1
V: TRBV14
CDR3: CASSQRQGRTEAFF
DNA: TGTGCCAGCAGCCAGAGACAGGGAAGAACTGAAGCTTTCTTT

size: .
J: TRBJ1-2
D: .
V: TRBV5-1
CDR3: CASSSTRDKDLYGYTF
DNA: TGCGCCAGCAGCTCAACTCGGGATAAGGACCTCTATGGCTACACCTTC

size: .
J: TRBJ2-7
D: .
V: TRBV4-3
CDR3: CASSQDWGGLSYEQYF
DNA: TGCGCCAGCAGCCAAGATTGGGGGGGCTTATCCTACGAGCAGTACTTC

size: .
J: TRBJ1-3
D: TRBD1
V: TRBV10-3
CDR3: CAISRQGRGAGNTIYF
DNA: TGTGCCATCAGTCGACAGGGGAGAGGAGCTGGAAACACCATATATTTT

size: .
J: TRBJ1-2
D: TRBD1
V: TRBV5-6
CDR3: CASSKDRGYGYTF
DNA: TGTGCCAGCAGTAAGGACAGGGGCTATGGCTACACCTTC

size: .
J: TRBJ2-7
D: TRBD1
V: TRBV7-6
CDR3: CASSLVAGQGYEQYF
DNA: TGTGCCAGCAGCTTAGTTGCGGGACAGGGCTACGAGCAGTACTTC

size: .
J: TRBJ2-7
D: TRBD2
V: TRBV25-1
CDR3: CASSGLANYEQYF
DNA: TGTGCCAGCAGTGGACTAGCGAACTACGAGCAGTACTTC

size: once
J: TRBJ2-7
D: TRBD1
V: TRBV6-5
CDR3: CASSYGTGPTYEQYF
DNA: TGTGCCAGCAGCTATGGGACAGGACCCACCTACGAGCAGTACTTC

size: .
J: TRBJ2-5
D: .
V: TRBV5-6
CDR3: CASSQGGTGQETQYF
DNA: TGTGCCAGCAGCCAGGGAGGGACAGGCCAAGAGACCCAGTACTTC

size: .
J: TRBJ1-2
D: TRBD1
V: TRBV14
CDR3: CASSRTTGAANYGYTF
DNA: TGTGCCAGCAGCCGAACGACAGGGGCCGCGAACTATGGCTACACCTTC

size: .
J: TRBJ2-1
D: TRBD2
V: TRBV9
CDR3: CASSGRGRNYNEQFF
DNA: TGTGCCAGCAGCGGGCGGGGGAGGAACTACAATGAGCAGTTCTTC

size: .
J: TRBJ2-7
D: .
V: TRBV10-1
CDR3: CASSESTRLSGDEQYF
DNA: TGCGCCAGCAGTGAGTCGACTCGGCTATCCGGAGACGAGCAGTACTTC

size: .
J: TRBJ1-6
D: .
V: TRBV7-3
CDR3: CASSKQVMNSPLHF
DNA: TGTGCCAGCAGCAAACAGGTGATGAATTCACCCCTCCACTTT

size: once
J: TRBJ2-7
D: .
V: TRBV30
CDR3: CAWSRGTARSYEQYF
DNA: TGTGCCTGGAGTCGCGGGACCGCCAGAAGCTACGAGCAGTACTTC

size: .
J: TRBJ2-1
D: TRBD2
V: TRBV6-4
CDR3: CASSGGGAYNEQFF
DNA: TGTGCCAGCAGTGGCGGGGGGGCCTACAATGAGCAGTTCTTC

size: .
J: TRBJ1-2
D: .
V: TRBV6-5
CDR3: CVAGTPLVYGYTF
DNA: TGTGTCGCCGGGACACCCTTAGTCTATGGCTACACCTTC

size: .
J: TRBJ2-5
D: TRBD2
V: TRBV14
CDR3: CASRRAGTQETQYF
DNA: TGTGCCAGCAGAAGAGCGGGGACCCAAGAGACCCAGTACTTC

size: .
J: TRBJ1-5
D: TRBD1
V: TRBV10-2
CDR3: CASSGGQGAQPQHF
DNA: TGCGCCAGCAGTGGGGGACAGGGGGCTCAGCCCCAGCATTTT

size: .
J: TRBJ1-2
D: .
V: TRBV4-3
CDR3: CASSQDWRGAYGYTF
DNA: TGCGCCAGCAGCCAAGATTGGAGGGGTGCCTATGGCTACACCTTC

size: .
J: TRBJ2-2
D: TRBD1
V: TRBV6-5
CDR3: CASSYSGQGGTGELFF
DNA: TGTGCCAGCAGTTATTCCGGACAGGGTGGCACCGGGGAGCTGTTTTTT